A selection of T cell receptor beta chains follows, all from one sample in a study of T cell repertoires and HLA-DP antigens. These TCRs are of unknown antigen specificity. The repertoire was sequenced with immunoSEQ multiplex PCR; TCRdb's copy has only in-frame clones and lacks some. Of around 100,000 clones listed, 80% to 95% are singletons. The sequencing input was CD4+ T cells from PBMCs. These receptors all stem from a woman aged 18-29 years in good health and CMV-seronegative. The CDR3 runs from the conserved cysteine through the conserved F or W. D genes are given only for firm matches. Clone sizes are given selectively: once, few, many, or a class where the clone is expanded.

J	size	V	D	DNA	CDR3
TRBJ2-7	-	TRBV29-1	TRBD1	TGCAGCGTTGAATTTTCTCCGGGACAGGGCCTATCCTACGAGCAGTACTTC	CSVEFSPGQGLSYEQYF
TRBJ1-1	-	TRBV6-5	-	TGTGCCAGCAGTTACTCTGTGGGGGTAAACACTGAAGCTTTCTTT	CASSYSVGVNTEAFF
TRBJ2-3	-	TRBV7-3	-	TGTGCCAGCAGCTTAAATTATCCGGGTACGCAGTATTTT	CASSLNYPGTQYF
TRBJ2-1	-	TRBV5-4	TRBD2	TGTGCCAGCAGCGCGGGACTAGCGGGTATAGATGAGCAGTTCTTC	CASSAGLAGIDEQFF
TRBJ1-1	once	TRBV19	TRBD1	TGTGCCAGCGGGACAGGGAACTCGAACACTGAAGCTTTCTTT	CASGTGNSNTEAFF
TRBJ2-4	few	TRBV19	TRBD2	TGTGCCAGTACCAATCTGGGAGGGGCGAAAAACATTCAGTACTTC	CASTNLGGAKNIQYF
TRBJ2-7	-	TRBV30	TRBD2	TGTGCCTGGAGTAAGGAGCGGGATTCCTACGAGCAGTACTTC	CAWSKERDSYEQYF
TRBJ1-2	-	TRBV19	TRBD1	TGTGCCAGTAGTAGGAGGCGTGGGGACAGGACCACTAGGTATGGCTACACCTTC	CASSRRRGDRTTRYGYTF
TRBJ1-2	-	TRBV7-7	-	TGTGCTAGCAGATCTCGGGGGGAAAGAGGATTCGGCTACACCTTC	CASRSRGERGFGYTF
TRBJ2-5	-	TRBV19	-	TGTGCCAGTAGTATAACAGGGACGAAGCAAGAGACCCAGTACTTC	CASSITGTKQETQYF